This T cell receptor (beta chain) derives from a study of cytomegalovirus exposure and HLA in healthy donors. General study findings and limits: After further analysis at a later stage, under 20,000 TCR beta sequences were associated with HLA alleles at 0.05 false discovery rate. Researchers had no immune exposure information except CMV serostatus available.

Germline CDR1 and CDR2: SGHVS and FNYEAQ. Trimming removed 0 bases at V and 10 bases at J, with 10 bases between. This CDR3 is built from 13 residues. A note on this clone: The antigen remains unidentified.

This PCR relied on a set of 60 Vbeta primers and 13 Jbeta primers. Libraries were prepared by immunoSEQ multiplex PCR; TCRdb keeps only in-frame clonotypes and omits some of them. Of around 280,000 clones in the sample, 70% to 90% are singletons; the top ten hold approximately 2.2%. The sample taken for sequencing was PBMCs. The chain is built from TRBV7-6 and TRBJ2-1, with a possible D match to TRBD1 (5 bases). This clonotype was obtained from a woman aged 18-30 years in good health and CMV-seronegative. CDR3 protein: CASSLAVSGEQFF. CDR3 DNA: TGTGCCAGCAGCTTAGCAGTATCAGGGGAGCAGTTCTTC. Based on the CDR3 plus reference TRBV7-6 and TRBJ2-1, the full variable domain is GAGVSQSPRYKVTKRGQDVALRCDPISGHVSLYWYRQALGQGPEFLTYFNYEAQQDKSGLPNDRFSAERPEGSISTLTIQRTEQRDSAMYRCASSLAVSGEQFFGPGTRLTVL.